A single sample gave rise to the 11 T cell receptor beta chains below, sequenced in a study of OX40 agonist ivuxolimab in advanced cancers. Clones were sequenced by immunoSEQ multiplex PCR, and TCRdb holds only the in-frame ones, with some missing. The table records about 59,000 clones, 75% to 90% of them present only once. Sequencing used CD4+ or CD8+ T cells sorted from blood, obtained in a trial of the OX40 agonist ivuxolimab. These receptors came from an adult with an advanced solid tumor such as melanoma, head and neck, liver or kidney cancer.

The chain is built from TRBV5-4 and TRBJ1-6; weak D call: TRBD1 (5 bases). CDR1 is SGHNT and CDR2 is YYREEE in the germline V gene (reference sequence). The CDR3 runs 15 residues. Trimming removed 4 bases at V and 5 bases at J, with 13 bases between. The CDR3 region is CASSPRDGHNSPLHF. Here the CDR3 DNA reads TGTGCCAGCAGCCCTCGGGACGGCCATAATTCACCCCTCCACTTT.

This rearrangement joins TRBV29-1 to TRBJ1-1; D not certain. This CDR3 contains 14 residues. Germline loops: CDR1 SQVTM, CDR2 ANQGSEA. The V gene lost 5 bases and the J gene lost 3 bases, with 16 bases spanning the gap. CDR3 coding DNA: TGCAGCGTTCTCGGCAGGATGAAGGACACTGAAGCTTTCTTT. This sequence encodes CSVLGRMKDTEAFF.

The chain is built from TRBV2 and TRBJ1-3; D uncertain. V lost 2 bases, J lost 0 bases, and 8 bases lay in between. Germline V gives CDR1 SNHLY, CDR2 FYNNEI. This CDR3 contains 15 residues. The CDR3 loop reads CASSEYGGSGNTIYF. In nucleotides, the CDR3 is TGTGCCAGCAGTGAATATGGCGGCTCTGGAAACACCATATATTTT.

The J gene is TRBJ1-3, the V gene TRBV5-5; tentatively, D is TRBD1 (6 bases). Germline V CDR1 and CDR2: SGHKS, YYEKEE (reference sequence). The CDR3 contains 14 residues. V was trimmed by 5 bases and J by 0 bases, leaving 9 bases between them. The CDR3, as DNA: TGTGCCAGCAGACCACAGGGCTCTGGAAACACCATATATTTT. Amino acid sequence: CASRPQGSGNTIYF.

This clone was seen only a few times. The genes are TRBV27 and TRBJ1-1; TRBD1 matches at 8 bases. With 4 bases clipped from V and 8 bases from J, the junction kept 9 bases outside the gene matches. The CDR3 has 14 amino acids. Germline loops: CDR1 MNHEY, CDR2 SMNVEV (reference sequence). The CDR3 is CASSSRTGFPEAFF. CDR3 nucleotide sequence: TGTGCCAGCAGTTCCCGGACAGGGTTTCCCGAAGCTTTCTTT.

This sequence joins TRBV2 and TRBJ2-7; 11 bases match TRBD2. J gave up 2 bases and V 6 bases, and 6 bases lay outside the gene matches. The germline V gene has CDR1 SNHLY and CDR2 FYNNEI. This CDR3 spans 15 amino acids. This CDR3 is CASRFGTSGTYEQYF. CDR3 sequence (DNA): TGTGCCAGCAGATTTGGGACTAGCGGCACCTACGAGCAGTACTTC.

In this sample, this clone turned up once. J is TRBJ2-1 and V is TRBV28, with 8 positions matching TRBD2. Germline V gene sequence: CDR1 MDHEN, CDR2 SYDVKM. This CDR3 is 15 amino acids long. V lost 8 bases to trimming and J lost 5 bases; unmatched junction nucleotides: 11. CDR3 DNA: TGTGCCAGCCAGTCGGGAGGGAGAAAAGACAATGAGCAGTTCTTC. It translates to CASQSGGRKDNEQFF.

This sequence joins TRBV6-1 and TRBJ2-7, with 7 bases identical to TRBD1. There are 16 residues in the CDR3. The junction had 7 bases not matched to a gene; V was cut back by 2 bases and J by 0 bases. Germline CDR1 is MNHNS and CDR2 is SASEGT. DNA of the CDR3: TGTGCCAGCAGTGAAAGCCTCCGGGACAGCTCCTACGAGCAGTACTTC. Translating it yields CASSESLRDSSYEQYF.

The CDR3 region is CASSNEGGPQFF. CDR3 in DNA: TGTGCCAGCAGTAACGAGGGCGGACCCCAGTTCTTC. This chain links TRBV7-2 with TRBJ2-1, with D possibly matching TRBD2 (5 bases). Germline CDR1 is SGHTA and CDR2 is FQGNSA. The CDR3 spans 12 residues. The V and J ends lost 6 bases and 13 bases respectively, with 16 bases between them.

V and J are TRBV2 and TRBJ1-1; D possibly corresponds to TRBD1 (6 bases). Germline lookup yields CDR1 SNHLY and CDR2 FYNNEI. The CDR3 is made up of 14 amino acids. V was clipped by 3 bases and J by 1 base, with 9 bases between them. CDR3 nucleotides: TGTGCCAGCAGTGAGAACAGGGAGAACACTGAAGCTTTCTTT. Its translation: CASSENRENTEAFF.

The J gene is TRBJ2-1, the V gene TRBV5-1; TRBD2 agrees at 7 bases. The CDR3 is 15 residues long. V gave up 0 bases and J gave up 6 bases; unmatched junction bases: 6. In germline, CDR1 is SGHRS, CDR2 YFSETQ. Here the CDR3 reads CASSLVSSGFNEQFF. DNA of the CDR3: TGCGCCAGCAGCTTGGTGTCTAGCGGCTTCAATGAGCAGTTCTTC.